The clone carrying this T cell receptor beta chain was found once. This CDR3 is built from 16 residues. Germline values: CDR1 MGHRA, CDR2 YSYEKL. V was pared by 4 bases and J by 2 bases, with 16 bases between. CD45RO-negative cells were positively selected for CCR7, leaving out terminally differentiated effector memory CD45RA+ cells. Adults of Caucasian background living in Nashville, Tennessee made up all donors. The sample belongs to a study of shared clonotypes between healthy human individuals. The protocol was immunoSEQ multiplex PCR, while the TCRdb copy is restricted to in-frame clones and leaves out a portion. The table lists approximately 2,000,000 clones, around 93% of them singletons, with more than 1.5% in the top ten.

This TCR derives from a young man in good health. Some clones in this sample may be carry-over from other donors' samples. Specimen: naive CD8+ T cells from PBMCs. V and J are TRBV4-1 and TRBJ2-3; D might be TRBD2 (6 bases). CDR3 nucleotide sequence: TGCGCCAGCAGCCGGGGACTTGGCCAGTTCACAGATACGCAGTATTTT. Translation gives CASSRGLGQFTDTQYF.